These T cell receptor beta chains were read from a single sample in a study of blood T cells in healthy people across ages. TCRdb redid the calling of the 5' RACE reads with MiXCR, one entry per CDR3 protein. The sample shows 700,000 to 800,000 distinct CDR3 sequences, roughly 45% of them seen only once. Sequenced input: blood. The receptors originated from a woman aged 60-70 years in good health. The CDR3 runs from the conserved cysteine through the conserved F or W. Clone size is stated in some rows and not others, as once, few, many or a class when expanded.

clone size	J gene	V gene	CDR3 protein
many	TRBJ2-5	TRBV9	CASSADTPEQYF
NA	TRBJ2-7	TRBV5-1	CASSQEAGVLYEQYF
few	NA	TRBV29-1	CSVAESSYNEQYF
NA	NA	TRBV29-1	CSVEGIGLAGSYNEQYF
NA	NA	TRBV11-1	CASSFTAGFPSEQYF
NA	TRBJ2-7	TRBV7-3	CASSLGGHYEQYF
NA	TRBJ2-7	TRBV7-9	CASSFGQGANEQYF
few	TRBJ2-3	TRBV7-4	CASSLILSDTQYF
NA	TRBJ2-3	TRBV10-3	CAISEGQGNTDTQYF
NA	TRBJ1-2	TRBV6-5	CASSYSYRHYGYTF
NA	TRBJ2-3	TRBV4-2	CASSQEIDTDTQYF
few	NA	TRBV27	CASSPWSAGLYEQYF
once	TRBJ2-7	TRBV7-3	CASSSAPGLQYEQYF
NA	TRBJ2-1	TRBV4-2	CASSQERGGADEQFF
NA	NA	TRBV20-1	CSTRRGSGQETQYF
few	TRBJ2-2	TRBV9	CASSVAPGDTGELFF
NA	TRBJ1-4	TRBV28	CASSLYKLGTGNEKLFF
many	TRBJ1-2	TRBV2	CASSQGIYGYTF
few	TRBJ2-3	TRBV7-2	CASSNDYTADTQYF
many	TRBJ2-7	TRBV12-3/TRBV12-4	CASSNRRGYEQYF
few	TRBJ2-7	TRBV28	CASSLWGTGRSYEQYF
NA	TRBJ1-1	TRBV11-2	CASSFYRGGTEAFF
few	TRBJ2-1	TRBV6-2/TRBV6-3	CASSEAGGDNEQFF
NA	TRBJ2-3	TRBV7-3	CASSRTSGITDTQYF
few	TRBJ2-7	TRBV20-1	CSANTGGLEQYF
many	TRBJ2-7	TRBV20-1	CSARDTAGTGTYEQYF
NA	TRBJ2-1	TRBV5-1	CASRGALSYNGQFF
NA	TRBJ2-1	TRBV24-1	CATSDRTGGLNEQFF
NA	TRBJ1-1	TRBV20-1	CSAIKVTEAFF
NA	TRBJ1-1	TRBV18	CASSPGQGLNTEAFF
NA	NA	TRBV30	CACSGQDQETQYF
once	TRBJ2-5	TRBV10-3	CTISGSGAPTQYF
NA	TRBJ1-2	TRBV2	CATQGNSYNYGYTF
few	TRBJ2-3	TRBV24-1	CATSDPTSFAQYF
few	TRBJ1-5	TRBV24-1	CATSDTPGQGDNQPQHF
once	TRBJ1-2	TRBV29-1	CSVEDLQGASGYTF
NA	TRBJ1-6	TRBV6-6	CASRPQGFDSPLHF